In its sample, the clone carrying this TCR beta chain was seen a few times. Its antigen is not identified. Germline trimming cut 0 bases from V and 8 bases from J; bases unmatched to any gene: 8. The CDR3 spans 16 residues. Germline V gives CDR1 SGHNT, CDR2 YYREEE (reference sequence). The data originate from a study of cytomegalovirus exposure and HLA in healthy donors. Points from the study as a whole: In a later analysis, TCR beta V- and J-gene trimming showed a link to a missense DCLRE1C variant. Researchers counted roughly 150 TCR beta chains as cytomegalovirus-associated. Across HLA loci, a later analysis found differing TCR association rates, with DRB1 most and HLA-C fewest.

Amplification used 60 Vbeta primers and 13 Jbeta primers. Study processing details: Later analysis identified 80 million to 85 million unique TCR beta chains, about 10 million shared. The repertoire was sequenced with immunoSEQ multiplex PCR; TCRdb's copy has only in-frame clones and lacks some. Clone size and the V and J calls come from that table; the DNA yielded D and trimming. The sample has some 190,000 clones; 60% to 85% are singletons. The sequence derives from a middle-aged woman in good health and CMV-seronegative. The sequenced sample consisted of PBMCs. The V call is TRBV5-4, the J call TRBJ2-1, with TRBD1 matching 10 bases. This CDR3 reads CASSLGQGARRYEQFF. The CDR3 nucleotides are TGTGCCAGCAGCTTGGGACAGGGGGCGCGTCGGTATGAGCAGTTCTTC.